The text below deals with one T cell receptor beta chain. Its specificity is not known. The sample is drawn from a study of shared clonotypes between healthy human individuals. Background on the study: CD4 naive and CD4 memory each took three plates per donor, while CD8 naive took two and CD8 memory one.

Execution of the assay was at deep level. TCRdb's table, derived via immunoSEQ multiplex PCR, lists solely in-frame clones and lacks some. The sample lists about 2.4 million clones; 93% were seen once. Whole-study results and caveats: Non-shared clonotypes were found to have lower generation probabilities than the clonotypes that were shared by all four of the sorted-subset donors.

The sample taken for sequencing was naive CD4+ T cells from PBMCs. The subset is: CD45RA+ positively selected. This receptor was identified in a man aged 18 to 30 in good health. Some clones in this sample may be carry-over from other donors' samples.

This CDR3 reads CASSLEAGENYGYTF. DNA for the CDR3: TGTGCCAGCAGCTTGGAGGCAGGTGAAAACTATGGCTACACCTTC. This rearrangement joins TRBV5-4 to TRBJ1-2; unclear D gene. Looked up from germline, CDR1 is SGHNT and CDR2 is YYREEE (reference sequence). This CDR3 contains 15 residues. Trimming removed 0 bases from V and 2 bases from J, with 11 bases in between.